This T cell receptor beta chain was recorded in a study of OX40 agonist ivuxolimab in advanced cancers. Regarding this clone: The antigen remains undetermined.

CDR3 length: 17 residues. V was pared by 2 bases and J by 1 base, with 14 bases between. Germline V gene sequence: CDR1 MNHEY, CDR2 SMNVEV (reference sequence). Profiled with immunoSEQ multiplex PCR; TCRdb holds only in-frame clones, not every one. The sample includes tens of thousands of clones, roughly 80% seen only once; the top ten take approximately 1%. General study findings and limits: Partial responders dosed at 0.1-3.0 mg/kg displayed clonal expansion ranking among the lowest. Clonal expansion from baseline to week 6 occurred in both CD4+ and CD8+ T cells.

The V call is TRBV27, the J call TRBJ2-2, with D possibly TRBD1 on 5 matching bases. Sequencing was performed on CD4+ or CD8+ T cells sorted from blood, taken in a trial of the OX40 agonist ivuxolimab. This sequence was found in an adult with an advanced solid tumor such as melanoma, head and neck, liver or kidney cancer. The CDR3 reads CASSLGVRVQNTGELFF. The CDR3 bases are TGTGCCAGCAGTTTAGGTGTCAGGGTCCAGAACACCGGGGAGCTGTTTTTT.